This TCR beta chain was obtained from a study of HIV-infected children after antiretroviral therapy interruption (dated by TCRdb to 2018 to 2020). The study in broad terms: Eight children, all with CD4+ count above 500 and viral load below 50 copies/ml, were included, of whom four were on planned treatment interruption and four were on continuous treatment. In the continuous-treatment arm, samples from corresponding weeks 0, 48 and 150 were analyzed. The interruption group had a median age of around 9.7 years, and the continuous treatment group had a median age of approximately 8 years. Exposure to EBV and CMV had been recorded for most participating children. Alongside measurements of thymic output, the study compared TCR repertoires of children on planned treatment interruption with TCR repertoires of children on continuous antiretroviral treatment. Interruption-arm samples came from week 0, week 12, end of interruption (week 24 or 48), and about 3 years after study end.

Receptor libraries were prepared by 3' RACE. To correct PCR amplification bias, TCR libraries were generated from RNA with a 3' RACE protocol that used unique molecular identifiers. Up to 12 amplicon libraries were pooled and sequenced on an Illumina MiSeq with v2 2x250 paired-end chemistry. The authors processed their data as follows. Reads were processed with Decombinator for assignment of V and J genes and CDR3, and barcode-based correction of errors and PCR bias was applied. Repertoires were subsampled to equal depth before Gini coefficients were calculated with the R ineq package. CDR3 similarity was assessed with GLIPH, Hamming distance and a shared triplet metric. TCRdb handled the public reads itself, with Q25 trimming in fastp and clone calling in MiXCR, and kept productive beta chains. CDR3 protein sequences are deduplicated, and each keeps its most common genes and DNA. TCRdb's processing, not the study's, gives the V and J calls here. The sample table shows tens of thousands of distinct CDR3 sequences, and more than 3.5% are seen once. The ten largest clones represent approximately 0.7% of the sample.

This clonotype was found many times. Which antigen it targets is not known. Base qualities are missing; no much larger clone stands one base away. The full study reports these points: An increase in the naive CD4+ Gini coefficient was observed by the end of treatment interruption, suggesting clonal expansion, and a return to baseline was observed by 3 years. The sorted CD45RA+ naive cells might contain minor non-naive CD45RA+ populations, such as EMRA or stem memory cells. The small number of patients is a limitation of the study, so the data should be interpreted with caution. In the naive CD4+ repertoires of PTI patients, CDR3 sharing between time points dropped after the start of interruption, while many sequences were shared between the end of interruption and 3 years later.

Sample treatment or condition, as interpreted from the label and publication: PENTA 11 planned treatment interruption arm or continuous ART arm. Children from the United Kingdom aged 2 to 15 years who had been given at least three-drug ART for at least 24 weeks were enrolled as participants. Cryopreserved PBMCs with at least 5 million viable cells were required; several candidate patients were excluded for low viable PBMC yield. Naive CD4+ CD45RA+ CD45RO- T cells were FACS-sorted from thawed PBMCs on a FACSAria III cell sorter. After sorting, the cells were fixed and RNA was extracted first with the RNeasy FFPE kit and then with the RNeasy Micro kit. V and J are trimmed by 8 bases and 3 bases, and the gene matches miss 0 bases of the junction. The CDR3 runs 11 amino acids, cysteine and phenylalanine included. The retained sequence is limited to the CDR3, 33 bases, with the frame set at the first base. CDR1 and CDR2, looked up from the germline V gene, are SNHLY and FYNNEI.

The sample in question was CD45RA+ CD4+ T cells from PBMCs, pooled from several time points, obtained from a donor given antiretroviral therapy, either interrupted or continuous. The cell subset or site label, as the study defines it: naive CD4+ CD45RA+ CD45RO- T cells. This chain is built from TRBV2 and TRBJ2-7; 8 middle bases align to TRBD1. This receptor was taken from a pool of human donors with HIV. The nucleotide sequence reads as follows: TGTGCCAGCGGACAGGGCTACGAGCAGTACTTC. It translates as CASGQGYEQYF.